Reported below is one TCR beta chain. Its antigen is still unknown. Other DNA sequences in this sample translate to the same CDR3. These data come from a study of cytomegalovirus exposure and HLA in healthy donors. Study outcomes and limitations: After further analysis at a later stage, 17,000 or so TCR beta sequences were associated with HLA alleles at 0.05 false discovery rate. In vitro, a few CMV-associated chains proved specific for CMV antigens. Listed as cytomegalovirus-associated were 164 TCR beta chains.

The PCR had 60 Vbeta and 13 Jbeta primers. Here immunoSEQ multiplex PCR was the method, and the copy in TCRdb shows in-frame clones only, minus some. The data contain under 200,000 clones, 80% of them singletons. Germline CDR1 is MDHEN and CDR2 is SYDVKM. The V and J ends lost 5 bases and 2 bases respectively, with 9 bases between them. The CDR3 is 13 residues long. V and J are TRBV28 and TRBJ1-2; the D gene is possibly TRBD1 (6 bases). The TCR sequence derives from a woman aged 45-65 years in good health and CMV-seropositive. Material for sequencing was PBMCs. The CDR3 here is CASSLDSNYGYTF. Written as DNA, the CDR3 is TGTGCCAGCAGTCTGGACAGCAACTATGGCTACACCTTC.